This TCR beta chain came from a study of blood T cell repertoires in COVID-19. Germline V lookup: CDR1 SQVTM, CDR2 ANQGSEA. Trimming took 6 bases from V and 10 from J; bases not matched to a gene: 6. This CDR3 contains 13 residues. The count of this clone is one. Assay: immunoSEQ multiplex PCR; the TCRdb copy retains only in-frame clones and omits some. This table has some 78,000 clones, around nine tenths appearing once. The specimen sequenced was peripheral blood. The chain is built from TRBV29-1 and TRBJ1-6, with 10 bases identical to TRBD1. The sequence came from a man over 45 with active or convalescent COVID-19. The CDR3 loop reads CSVAGTGDSPLHF. DNA of the CDR3: TGCAGCGTGGCCGGGACAGGGGACTCACCCCTCCACTTT.